This T cell receptor beta chain was found in a study of shared clonotypes between healthy human individuals (dated by TCRdb to between 2020 and 2021). About the study as a whole: A few men and a couple of women, aged 18 to 49 years, made up the cohort. Blood TCR repertoires of five healthy adults were deeply sequenced to estimate repertoire size and the extent of clonotype sharing between individuals. Leukapheresis yielded between about 0.94 and 8.9 billion PBMCs per donor. For each donor, three plates each were used for CD4 naive and CD4 memory, two plates were used for CD8 naive, and one plate was used for CD8 memory. Libraries were prepared and TCR repertoires were sequenced by different laboratories using diverse techniques, in order to increase sequencing depth and limit assay-specific biases.

Using the deep immunoSEQ assay, multiplex PCR amplified TCR CDR3 regions from genomic DNA. For each cell subset, the extracted genomic DNA was distributed evenly across all wells of several immunoSEQ 96-well plates, and each plate served as one replicate. For sorted subsets, 150 to 200 ng genomic DNA, equal to tens of thousands of T cell genomes, was loaded into each replicate PCR. Purified libraries were quantified with a Qubit 3.0 fluorometer, sized on a Bioanalyzer 2100, and re-quantified with the KAPA Library Quantification kit. Each immunoSEQ 96-well plate was sequenced on its own single-read 150-cycle Illumina NextSeq 550 flow cell. In the paper's pipeline: Because the immunoSEQ output held only junctional sequences and lacked quality scores, the filtering could not match the filtering applied to full-length reads. To assign V/J genes and CDR3, sequences were annotated using PyIR, a Python wrapper for IgBLAST v1.9, with IMGT germline references. Reads with weak V/J assignments (E-value above 1e-6), missing CDR3, stop codons, out-of-frame junctions, or ambiguous translated residues were removed. A V3J clonotype was defined by an identical inferred V gene, J gene, and CDR3 amino acid sequence. Percentage overlap between repertoires was calculated by dividing the number of shared unique clonotypes by the size of the smaller repertoire. RTK rarefaction, the Chao1 estimator, and Recon v2.1 estimates of unobserved clonotypes were used to assess repertoire richness. OLGA was used to compute generation probabilities for all TCRbeta clonotypes that the gDNA method yielded from a handful of donors. TCRdb retrieved this table from immuneACCESS and kept in-frame rearrangements only. Not all clones are present; in checked studies, unresolved V genes account for under half, and no reason is known for the remainder. V and J calls and clone size come straight from that table; D and trimming were deduced from the DNA. The sample data list roughly 2,300,000 clones, and 92% of these were observed just once. The top ten hold 0.3% to 0.4% of the sample.

The donors were healthy, HIV-negative adults with no recently reported acute infections or vaccinations. Only Caucasian adults living in Nashville, Tennessee, USA were represented among the donors. CD4+ T cells were enriched by magnetic negative selection; naive cells were then positively selected on CD45RA, and the negative fraction formed the memory subset. Blood was obtained by leukapheresis, after which PBMCs were separated by Ficoll-Histopaque density gradient centrifugation and cryopreserved in liquid nitrogen vapor phase. Analytical flow cytometry was used to check the purity and quantity of each magnetically sorted T cell population. Each sorted fraction had its genomic DNA isolated and then quantified by UV absorbance on a Nanodrop 2000c. Note on this clone: Its antigen remains unidentified. Base qualities are not at hand, and no much larger clone is one base apart.

The CDR3, from cysteine to phenylalanine, totals 15 residues. Kept here is only the CDR3 DNA, which spans 45 bases and is read in frame from base 1. The germline V gene gives CDR1 as SGHRS and CDR2 as YFSETQ. Relative to germline, V is missing 4 bases and J is missing 3 bases, with 8 bases of the junction outside any gene match. Paper-wide results and their limitations: Sharing across a few donors was observed for roughly 5.4% of naive CD4, under 4% of naive CD8, over 2% of memory CD4, and around 0.4% of memory CD8 clonotypes. Rarefaction of sorted-subset datasets indicated incomplete sequencing despite the large sequencing depth. Compared with non-shared clonotypes, the clonotypes found in all four sorted-subset donors had higher generation probabilities. The genetic and exposure-history diversity represented was limited by the small number of donors. Naive subsets generally had larger estimated clonotype richness than memory subsets did. Pairwise subsampling indicated that sequencing depth was expected to affect the degree of clonotype sharing among donors. Sampling was limited to blood, and TCR repertoires in tissue likely differ from TCR repertoires in blood.

This chain is built from TRBV5-1 and TRBJ2-7; 9 nucleotides in the junction match TRBD1. The sequence was obtained from a man aged 18 to 29 in good health. Some clones in this sample may be carry-over from other donors' samples. Source material: naive CD4+ T cells from PBMCs. The cell subset or site label on this specimen signifies: CD45RA+ positively selected. The nucleotide sequence reads TGCGCCAGCAGCCTAGACAGGGGGGCGATCTACGAGCAGTACTTC. Its protein reads: CASSLDRGAIYEQYF.